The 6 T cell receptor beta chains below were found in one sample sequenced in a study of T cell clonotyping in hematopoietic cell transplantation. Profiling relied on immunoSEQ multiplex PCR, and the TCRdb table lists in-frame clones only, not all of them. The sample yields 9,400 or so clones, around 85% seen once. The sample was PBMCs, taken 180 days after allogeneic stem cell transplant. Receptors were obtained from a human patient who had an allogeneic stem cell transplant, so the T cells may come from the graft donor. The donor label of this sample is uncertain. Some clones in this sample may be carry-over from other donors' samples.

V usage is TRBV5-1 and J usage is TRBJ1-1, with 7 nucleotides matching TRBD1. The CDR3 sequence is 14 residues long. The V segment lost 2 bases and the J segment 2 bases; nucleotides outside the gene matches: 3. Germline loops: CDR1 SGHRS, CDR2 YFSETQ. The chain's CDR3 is CASSLQGRNTEAFF. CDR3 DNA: TGCGCCAGCAGCTTACAGGGGCGAAACACTGAAGCTTTCTTT.

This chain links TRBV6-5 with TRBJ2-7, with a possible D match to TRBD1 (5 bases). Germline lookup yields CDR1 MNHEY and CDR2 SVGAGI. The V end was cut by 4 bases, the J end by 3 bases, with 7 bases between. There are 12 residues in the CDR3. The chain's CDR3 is CASSWTLYEQYF. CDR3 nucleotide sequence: TGTGCCAGCAGTTGGACACTCTACGAGCAGTACTTC.

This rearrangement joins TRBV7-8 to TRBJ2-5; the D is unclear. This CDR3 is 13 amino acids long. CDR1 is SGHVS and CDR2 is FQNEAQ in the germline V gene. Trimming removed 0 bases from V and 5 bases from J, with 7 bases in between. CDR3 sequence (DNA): TGTGCCAGCAGCTTAGCGTCCGTGGAGACCCAGTACTTC. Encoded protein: CASSLASVETQYF.

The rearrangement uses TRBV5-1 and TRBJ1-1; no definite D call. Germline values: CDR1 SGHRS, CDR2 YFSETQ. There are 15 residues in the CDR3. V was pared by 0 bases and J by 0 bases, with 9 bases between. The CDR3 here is CASSLALSLNTEAFF. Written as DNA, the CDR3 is TGCGCCAGCAGCTTGGCCCTGAGCTTGAACACTGAAGCTTTCTTT.

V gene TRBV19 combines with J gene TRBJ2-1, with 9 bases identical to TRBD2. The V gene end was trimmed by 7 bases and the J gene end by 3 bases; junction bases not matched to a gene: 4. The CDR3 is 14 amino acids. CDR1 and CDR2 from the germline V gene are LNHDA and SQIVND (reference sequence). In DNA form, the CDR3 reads TGTGCCAGTAAGACTAGCGGCGTCTACAATGAGCAGTTCTTC. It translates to CASKTSGVYNEQFF.

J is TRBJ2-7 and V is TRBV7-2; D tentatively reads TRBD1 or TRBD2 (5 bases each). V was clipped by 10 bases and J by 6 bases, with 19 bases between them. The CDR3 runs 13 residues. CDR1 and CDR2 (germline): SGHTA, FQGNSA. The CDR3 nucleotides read TGTGCCACCCGGACACGGGGCCGCAGCGAGCAGTACTTC. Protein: CATRTRGRSEQYF.